These 30 T cell receptor beta chains came from one sample sequenced in a study of PD-1 blockade in classical Hodgkin lymphoma. Generated by immunoSEQ multiplex PCR, the TCRdb table keeps only in-frame clones and is missing some. The data hold 110,000 or so clones, with approximately 90% observed a single time. Time point described: cycle 4 day 1 (C4D1), after more than five weeks of nivolumab. In every patient, relapse followed autologous stem cell transplantation, while exposure to brentuximab vedotin differed. The material was peripheral blood mononuclear cells (PBMCs), obtained before the fourth cycle of nivolumab. These receptors were taken from a human donor with classical Hodgkin lymphoma.

The sample holds a few counts of this clone. This chain joins TRBV6-5 and TRBJ1-1, with D possibly TRBD1 on 5 matching bases. The CDR3 totals 15 residues. CDR1 and CDR2 from the germline V gene are MNHEY and SVGAGI. V was clipped by 4 bases and J by 5 bases, with 17 bases between them. CDR3 amino acids: CASSSRQLAVTEAFF. The DNA of the CDR3 is TGTGCCAGCAGTTCCCGACAGTTGGCGGTGACTGAAGCTTTCTTT.

This chain links TRBV18 with TRBJ2-7, with 7 nucleotides matching TRBD1. The CDR3 is 17 amino acids. Germline V gene lookup returns CDR1 KGHSH and CDR2 LQKENI. V lost 1 base and J lost 3; bases outside the gene matches: 12. In DNA, the CDR3 is TGTGCCAGCTCACCACGAGAGAGAGGGGGCGGTTACTACGAGCAGTACTTC. Its protein is CASSPRERGGGYYEQYF.

This chain links TRBV2 with TRBJ1-5; 9 bases align to TRBD1. Germline CDR1 reads SNHLY; CDR2 reads FYNNEI. Trimming at V came to 4 bases and at J to 4 bases, leaving 2 bases not matched to a gene. This CDR3 is built from 14 residues. As DNA, the CDR3 is TGTGCCAGCAGTGTGGGGACAGGGAATCAGCCCCAGCATTTT. It codes for CASSVGTGNQPQHF. The entire variable domain, with the rest obtained from reference TRBV2 and TRBJ1-5, is as follows: EPEVTQTPSHQVTQMGQEVILRCVPISNHLYFYWYRQILGQKVEFLVSFYNNEISEKSEIFDDQFSVERPDGSNFTLKIRSTKLEDSAMYFCASSVGTGNQPQHFGDGTRLSIL.

The chain combines TRBV5-1 with TRBJ1-1; TRBD1 is a possible D gene (6 bases). Germline loops: CDR1 SGHRS, CDR2 YFSETQ. This CDR3 spans 14 amino acids. The V end was cut by 4 bases, the J end by 5 bases, with 15 bases between. The CDR3 region is CASSRGTAGTEAFF. The CDR3 DNA reads as TGCGCCAGCAGCAGGGGGACTGCGGGAACTGAAGCTTTCTTT. The full variable domain, completed using reference TRBV5-1 and TRBJ1-1, is KAGVTQTPRYLIKTRGQQVTLSCSPISGHRSVSWYQQTPGQGLQFLFEYFSETQRNKGNFPGRFSGRQFSNSRSEMNVSTLELGDSALYLCASSRGTAGTEAFFGQGTRLTVV.

The genes are TRBV7-2 and TRBJ1-5; 8 bases line up with TRBD1. The junction had 4 bases not matched to a gene; V was cut back by 5 bases and J by 4 bases. CDR1 and CDR2 (germline): SGHTA, FQGNSA. The CDR3 has 14 amino acids. This chain's CDR3 is CASSPGGANQPQHF. CDR3 sequence (DNA): TGTGCCAGCAGCCCAGGGGGCGCGAATCAGCCCCAGCATTTT.

In this sample, this clone turned up once. The chain has TRBV15 and TRBJ1-3; D is perhaps TRBD1 (5 bases). The V end was cut by 3 bases, the J end by 4 bases, with 13 bases between. The CDR3 has 15 amino acids. CDR1 is LNHNV and CDR2 is YYDKDF in the germline V gene (reference sequence). This CDR3 reads CATSSVRDEGNTIYF. CDR3 DNA sequence: TGTGCCACCAGCAGTGTCCGGGACGAGGGAAACACCATATATTTT. The full variable domain, rest sourced from reference TRBV15 and TRBJ1-3, is DAMVIQNPRYQVTQFGKPVTLSCSQTLNHNVMYWYQQKSSQAPKLLFHYYDKDFNNEADTPDNFQSRRPNTSFCFLDIRSPGLGDTAMYLCATSSVRDEGNTIYFGEGSWLTVV.

The chain carries TRBV19 and TRBJ1-1; a weak D match, TRBD1 (5 bases). V was clipped by 7 bases and J by 6 bases, with 15 bases between them. CDR1 and CDR2 from the germline V gene are LNHDA and SQIVND (reference sequence). The CDR3 totals 13 residues. The CDR3 DNA reads TGTGCCAGTACCACGGGACCGGCCGCTGAAGCTTTCTTT. Its translation: CASTTGPAAEAFF.

The chain has TRBV27 and TRBJ1-1; no reliable D call. The CDR3 totals 15 residues. Trimming cost V 5 bases and J 5 bases, with 18 bases left between them. Germline CDR1 and CDR2: MNHEY and SMNVEV (reference sequence). The CDR3 DNA follows: TGTGCCAGCAGTCCCAACGAGGGCCGTGTTACTGAAGCTTTCTTT. It specifies CASSPNEGRVTEAFF.

CDR3 DNA sequence: TGTGCCAGCAGCGAGGGGGGGGGCACAGATACGCAGTATTTT. Translated, it gives CASSEGGGTDTQYF. This chain joins TRBV25-1 and TRBJ2-3, with a tentative D call TRBD2 (7 bases). This CDR3 is 14 amino acids long. With 6 bases removed from V and 1 base from J, the gap between germline ends came to 11 bases. The germline V gene has CDR1 MGHDK and CDR2 SYGVNS.

This chain links TRBV5-1 with TRBJ2-7; D is possibly TRBD1 or TRBD2 (6 bases each). The ends were cut back, 3 bases at V and 6 bases at J, with 13 bases in the middle. Germline V gene sequence: CDR1 SGHRS, CDR2 YFSETQ. The CDR3 totals 13 residues. The CDR3 DNA is TGCGCCAGCAGCTGGGGGGCCGGAGCCGAGCAGTACTTC. This gives the protein CASSWGAGAEQYF. Together with reference TRBV5-1 and TRBJ2-7, the CDR3 gives the full variable domain: KAGVTQTPRYLIKTRGQQVTLSCSPISGHRSVSWYQQTPGQGLQFLFEYFSETQRNKGNFPGRFSGRQFSNSRSEMNVSTLELGDSALYLCASSWGAGAEQYFGPGTRLTVT.

This chain joins TRBV10-1 and TRBJ2-7; TRBD1 matches 11 bases. The CDR3 extends over 15 amino acids. Germline CDR1 is WNHNN and CDR2 is SYGVQD (reference sequence). Losses at the gene ends were 5 bases for V and 3 bases for J; bases not matched to a gene: 6. The CDR3, as DNA: TGCGCCAGCAGTAGAACCGGGACAGGGGGCTACGAGCAGTACTTC. Protein: CASSRTGTGGYEQYF.

This sequence joins TRBV28 and TRBJ1-1; D unclear. Germline V gene lookup returns CDR1 MDHEN and CDR2 SYDVKM. V gave up 3 bases and J gave up 2 bases, with 4 bases separating them. The CDR3 has 12 residues. The CDR3 DNA sequence: TGTGCCAGCAGTTTCATTAACACTGAAGCTTTCTTT. This sequence encodes CASSFINTEAFF.

V and J are TRBV5-1 and TRBJ2-1; D may match TRBD1 or TRBD2 (5 bases each). This CDR3 has 13 residues. Between the trimmed V and J ends, which lost 4 bases and 6 bases, there was a span of 11 bases. Germline CDR1 is SGHRS and CDR2 is YFSETQ. The CDR3 region has the DNA TGCGCCAGCAGCGTGGGACCGTCCAATGAGCAGTTCTTC. Translating gives CASSVGPSNEQFF. Full variable domain (outside the CDR3, taken from reference TRBV5-1 and TRBJ2-1): KAGVTQTPRYLIKTRGQQVTLSCSPISGHRSVSWYQQTPGQGLQFLFEYFSETQRNKGNFPGRFSGRQFSNSRSEMNVSTLELGDSALYLCASSVGPSNEQFFGPGTRLTVL.

The chain employs TRBV5-6 and TRBJ2-1; D is unclear. Trimming left V 1 base short and J 4 bases short, with 6 bases between. CDR3 size: 13 residues. Germline V gene data show CDR1 as SGHDT and CDR2 as YYEEEE. CDR3 protein: CASSLMVYNEQFF. DNA for the CDR3: TGTGCCAGCAGCTTGATGGTGTACAATGAGCAGTTCTTC.

The V gene is TRBV6-1, the J gene TRBJ2-3, with 12 bases matching TRBD1. With 6 bases clipped from V and 3 bases from J, the junction kept 4 bases outside the gene matches. CDR1 and CDR2 (germline): MNHNS, SASEGT. The CDR3 consists of 15 residues. The CDR3 coding sequence is TGTGCCAGCAGGAAGGGACAGGGGGCTACAGATACGCAGTATTTT. Translated: CASRKGQGATDTQYF.

This CDR3 is CASSLQGMNTEAFF. DNA of the CDR3: TGTGCCAGCTCACTACAGGGGATGAACACTGAAGCTTTCTTT. The chain uses TRBV18 and TRBJ1-1, with 7 bases identical to TRBD1. Losses at the gene ends were 4 bases for V and 0 bases for J; bases not matched to a gene: 2. The CDR3 runs 14 residues. Germline-derived CDR1 and CDR2 are KGHSH and LQKENI. Full variable domain (rest looked up from reference TRBV18 and TRBJ1-1): NAGVMQNPRHLVRRRGQEARLRCSPMKGHSHVYWYRQLPEEGLKFMVYLQKENIIDESGMPKERFSAEFPKEGPSILRIQQVVRGDSAAYFCASSLQGMNTEAFFGQGTRLTVV.

The J gene is TRBJ1-2, the V gene TRBV19, with TRBD1 identical over 9 bases. The germline CDR1 and CDR2 sequences are LNHDA and SQIVND (reference sequence). This CDR3 has 15 residues. V shed 1 base, J shed 2 bases, and the junction held 2 bases outside the gene matches. CDR3 sequence reads: CASSIVGTGNYGYTF. As DNA, the CDR3 is TGTGCCAGTAGTATAGTTGGGACAGGGAACTATGGCTACACCTTC.

The CDR3 nucleotides read TGTGCCAGCAGTTTATCGGCTGACCCGGGAAACACCATATATTTT. The encoded protein is CASSLSADPGNTIYF. J is TRBJ1-3 and V is TRBV27; D is unresolved. The germline V and J ends were trimmed by 0 bases and 4 bases, with 10 bases remaining between them. This CDR3 region has 15 residues. Per germline, CDR1 MNHEY and CDR2 SMNVEV (reference sequence).

The J gene is TRBJ2-2, the V gene TRBV7-2, with D possibly being TRBD2 (6 bases). V was pared by 3 bases and J by 5 bases, with 16 bases between. This CDR3 spans 16 amino acids. Germline CDR1 is SGHTA and CDR2 is FQGNSA. Written as DNA, the CDR3 is TGTGCCAGCAGCTTCACCTCTGGGGGAGGAACCGGGGAGCTGTTTTTT. Translating it yields CASSFTSGGGTGELFF.

This chain uses TRBV19 with TRBJ1-1, with D maybe TRBD1 (6 bases). This CDR3 contains 14 residues. CDR1 is LNHDA, CDR2 SQIVND, per germline (reference sequence). Trimming pared 7 bases from V and 5 bases from J, leaving 17 bases between. DNA of the CDR3: TGTGCCAGTATAAGTCGGGGGGCAGGGACTGAAGCTTTCTTT. This gives the protein CASISRGAGTEAFF.

The rearrangement links TRBV2 to TRBJ1-2; tentative D call: TRBD1 (5 bases). Trimming cost V 5 bases and J 1 base, with 8 bases left between them. The V gene's germline CDR1 is SNHLY and CDR2 FYNNEI. This CDR3 has 13 amino acids. CDR3 sequence: CASSRGLNYGYTF. As DNA, the CDR3 is TGTGCCAGCAGTCGGGGCCTTAACTATGGCTACACCTTC.

The chain uses TRBV5-1 and TRBJ2-1; no clear D gene. There are 13 residues in the CDR3. V gave up 0 bases and J gave up 8 bases, with 9 bases separating them. Germline CDR1 is SGHRS and CDR2 is YFSETQ. The CDR3 is CASSLAGSHEQFF. CDR3 coding DNA: TGCGCCAGCAGCTTGGCCGGCTCCCATGAGCAGTTCTTC.

The chain uses TRBV28 and TRBJ1-5; D is unclear. CDR1 and CDR2 from the germline V gene are MDHEN and SYDVKM. Between the trimmed V and J ends, which lost 2 bases and 3 bases, there was a span of 8 bases. The CDR3 spans 14 residues. CDR3 DNA: TGTGCCAGCAGTTTACAGGAGAACAATCAGCCCCAGCATTTT. This gives the protein CASSLQENNQPQHF.

This clone was seen once. The V call is TRBV21-1, the J call TRBJ2-7. TRBV21-1 is labeled a pseudogene. This CDR3 has 16 residues. The CDR3 sequence is CASSKVGYLSSYEQYF. CDR3 nucleotides: TGTGCCAGCAGCAAAGTGGGGTACTTGTCCTCCTACGAGCAGTACTTC.

The chain is built from TRBV18 and TRBJ2-3, with 9 bases fitting TRBD2. CDR1 KGHSH and CDR2 LQKENI come from the germline V gene. CDR3 length: 18 amino acids. V dropped 1 base and J dropped 2; count of bases not matched to a gene: 10. In DNA, the CDR3 is TGTGCCAGCTCACCACTCGACGTCCTAGCGGGATCCACAGATACGCAGTATTTT. This gives the protein CASSPLDVLAGSTDTQYF. The full variable domain, in which reference TRBV18 and TRBJ2-3 provide the parts outside the CDR3, is NAGVMQNPRHLVRRRGQEARLRCSPMKGHSHVYWYRQLPEEGLKFMVYLQKENIIDESGMPKERFSAEFPKEGPSILRIQQVVRGDSAAYFCASSPLDVLAGSTDTQYFGPGTRLTVL.

With respect to this clone: Mismatch with germline at one junction end may stem from a read error. The genes are TRBV7-9 and TRBJ2-7; D is undetermined. Germline V lookup: CDR1 SEHNR, CDR2 FQNEAQ (reference sequence). The CDR3 has 15 amino acids. The DNA for the CDR3 is TGTGCCAGCAGCCCCCCCTGGGGATCCTCCTACGAGCAGTATTTC. This sequence encodes CASSPPWGSSYEQYF.

The chain employs TRBV30 and TRBJ1-1, with D unclear. The germline V gene has CDR1 GTSNPN and CDR2 SVGIG (reference sequence). The CDR3 runs to 13 residues. Trimming pared 2 bases from V and 5 bases from J, leaving 12 bases between. CDR3: CAWSPFIETEAFF. Written as DNA, the CDR3 is TGTGCCTGGAGTCCCTTCATTGAGACTGAAGCTTTCTTT.

The chain recombines TRBV10-2 with TRBJ1-1; tentatively, D is TRBD1 (5 bases). CDR1 WSHSY and CDR2 SAAADI come from the germline V gene. This CDR3 spans 17 amino acids. The V end was cut by 0 bases, the J end by 1 base, with 15 bases between. The CDR3 nucleotides read TGCGCCAGCAGTGAGTCGATGGCAGGGCGGGGGAACACTGAAGCTTTCTTT. Amino acids: CASSESMAGRGNTEAFF.

The chain couples TRBV11-2 to TRBJ1-2; 7 bases are shared with TRBD1. Germline V gene data show CDR1 as SGHAT and CDR2 as FQNNGV. The CDR3 is 13 residues long. The V gene end was trimmed by 1 base and the J gene end by 8 bases; junction bases not matched to a gene: 4. The chain's CDR3 is CASSLGGTAGYTF. As DNA, the CDR3 is TGTGCCAGCAGCTTAGGTGGGACAGCCGGCTACACCTTC.

A few counts support this clone. The chain is built from TRBV18 and TRBJ1-5; D not certain. Between the trimmed V and J ends, which lost 6 bases and 0 bases, there was a span of 12 bases. Per the germline V gene, CDR1 is KGHSH and CDR2 is LQKENI. The CDR3 is 15 residues long. CDR3 region: CASSRGRVSNQPQHF. The DNA of the CDR3 is TGTGCCAGCTCCCGCGGGAGGGTTAGCAATCAGCCCCAGCATTTT. The entire variable domain, with the rest obtained from reference TRBV18 and TRBJ1-5, is as follows: NAGVMQNPRHLVRRRGQEARLRCSPMKGHSHVYWYRQLPEEGLKFMVYLQKENIIDESGMPKERFSAEFPKEGPSILRIQQVVRGDSAAYFCASSRGRVSNQPQHFGDGTRLSIL.